This paragraph covers one T cell receptor beta chain sequence. The sample originates from a study of monozygotic twins with inflammatory bowel disease. Sampling involved one blood draw (about 2.7 ml) for every donor. UMIs with a 6-nucleotide sample barcode were added by template switching. From its re-call of the 5' RACE reads, TCRdb lists each CDR3 protein once, without DNA. In all, the sample yields approximately 400,000 distinct CDR3 sequences. This TCR was sampled from a human donor with ulcerative colitis or Crohn's disease, or a healthy co-twin of an affected twin (not recorded which). The sequencing input was blood.

The CDR3 is CATSDLRRGLYHEQYF. This chain joins TRBV24-1 and TRBJ2-7; the D call from TCRdb, TRBD1, cannot be confirmed without DNA. The CDR3 is 16 amino acids. CDR1 is KGHDR and CDR2 is SFDVKD in the germline V gene.